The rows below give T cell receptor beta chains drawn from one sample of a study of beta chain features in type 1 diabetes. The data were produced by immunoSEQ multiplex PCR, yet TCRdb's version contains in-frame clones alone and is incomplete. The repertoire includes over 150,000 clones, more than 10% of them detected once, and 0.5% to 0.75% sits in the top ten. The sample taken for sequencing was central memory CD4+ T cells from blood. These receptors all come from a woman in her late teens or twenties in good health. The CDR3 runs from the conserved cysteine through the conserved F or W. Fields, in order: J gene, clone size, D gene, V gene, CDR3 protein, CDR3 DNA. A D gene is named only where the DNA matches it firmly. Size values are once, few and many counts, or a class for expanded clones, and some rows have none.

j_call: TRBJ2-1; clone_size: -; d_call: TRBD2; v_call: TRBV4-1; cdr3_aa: CASSQRVAGGNNEQFF; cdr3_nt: TGCGCCAGCAGCCAGAGGGTCGCGGGAGGTAATAATGAGCAGTTCTTC
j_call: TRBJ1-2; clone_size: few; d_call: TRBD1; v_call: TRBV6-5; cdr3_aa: CASSYSWDSSPNGYTF; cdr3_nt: TGTGCCAGCAGTTACTCATGGGACAGTAGCCCAAATGGCTACACCTTC
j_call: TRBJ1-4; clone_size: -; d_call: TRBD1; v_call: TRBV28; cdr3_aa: CASSLFGQGGPNEKLFF; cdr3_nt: TGTGCCAGCAGTTTATTCGGACAGGGTGGTCCTAATGAAAAACTGTTTTTT
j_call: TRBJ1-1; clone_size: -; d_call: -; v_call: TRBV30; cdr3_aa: CAWSPGNTEAFF; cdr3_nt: TGTGCCTGGAGTCCAGGGAACACTGAAGCTTTCTTT
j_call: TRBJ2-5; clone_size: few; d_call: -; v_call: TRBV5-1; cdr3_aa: CASSLDKETQYF; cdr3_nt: TGCGCCAGCAGCTTGGACAAGGAGACCCAGTACTTC
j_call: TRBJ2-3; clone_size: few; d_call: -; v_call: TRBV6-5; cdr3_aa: CASKGSGLTTDTQYF; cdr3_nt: TGTGCCAGCAAGGGGTCGGGACTTACCACAGATACGCAGTATTTT
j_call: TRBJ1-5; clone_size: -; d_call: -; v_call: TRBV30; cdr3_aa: CAWSVRGNQPQHF; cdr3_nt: TGTGCCTGGAGTGTGCGAGGGAATCAGCCCCAGCATTTT
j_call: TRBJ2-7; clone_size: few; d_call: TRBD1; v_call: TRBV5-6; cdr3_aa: CASSKDRVGNHEQYF; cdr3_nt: TGTGCCAGCAGCAAGGACAGGGTAGGTAACCACGAGCAGTACTTC
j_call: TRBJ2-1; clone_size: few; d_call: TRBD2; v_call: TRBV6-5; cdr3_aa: CASSSGLAGADEQFF; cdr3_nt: TGTGCCAGCAGTTCAGGACTAGCGGGAGCGGATGAGCAGTTCTTC
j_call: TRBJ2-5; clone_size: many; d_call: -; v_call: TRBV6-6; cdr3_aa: CASSYRSEETQYF; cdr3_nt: TGTGCCAGCAGTTACCGGTCGGAAGAGACCCAGTACTTC
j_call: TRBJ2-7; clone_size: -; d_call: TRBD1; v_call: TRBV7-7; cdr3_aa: CASSPTGTGCCEQYF; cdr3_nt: TGTGCCAGCAGCCCCACCGGGACAGGGTGTTGCGAGCAGTACTTC
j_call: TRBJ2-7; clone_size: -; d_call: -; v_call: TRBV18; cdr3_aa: CASSPTYQSYEQYF; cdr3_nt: TGTGCCAGCTCACCAACCTACCAATCCTACGAGCAGTACTTC
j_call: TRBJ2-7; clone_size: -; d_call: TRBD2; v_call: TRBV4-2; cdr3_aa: CASSQTSSGAYEQYF; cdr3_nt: TGTGCCAGCAGCCAAACGTCTAGCGGGGCCTACGAGCAGTACTTC
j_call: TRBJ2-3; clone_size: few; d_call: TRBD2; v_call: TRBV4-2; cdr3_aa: CASSQDGVAGLRTDTQYF; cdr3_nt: TGTGCCAGCAGCCAAGACGGGGTAGCGGGACTCCGCACAGATACGCAGTATTTT
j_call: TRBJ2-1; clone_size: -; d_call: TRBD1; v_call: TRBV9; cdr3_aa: CASSTRRQGNYNEQFF; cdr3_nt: TGTGCCAGCAGCACTCGTCGACAGGGGAATTACAATGAGCAGTTCTTC
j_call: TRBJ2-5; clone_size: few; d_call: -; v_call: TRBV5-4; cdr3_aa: CASRVQVQETQYF; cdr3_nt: TGTGCCAGCCGCGTCCAGGTCCAAGAGACCCAGTACTTC
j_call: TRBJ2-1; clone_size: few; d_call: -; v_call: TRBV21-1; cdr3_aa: CASPLTGEDEQFF; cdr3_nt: TGTGCCAGCCCCCTGACGGGAGAGGACGAGCAGTTCTTC
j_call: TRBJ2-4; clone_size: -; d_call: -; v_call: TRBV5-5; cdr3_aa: CASSSYRDTANIQYF; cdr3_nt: TGTGCCAGCAGCTCCTACCGGGACACTGCAAACATTCAGTACTTC
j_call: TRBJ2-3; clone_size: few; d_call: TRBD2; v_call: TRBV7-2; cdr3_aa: CASSPSGTRAQYF; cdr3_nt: TGTGCCAGCAGCCCTAGCGGGACGCGGGCGCAGTATTTT
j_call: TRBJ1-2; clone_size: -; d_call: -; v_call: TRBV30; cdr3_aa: CAWSTGISNYGYTF; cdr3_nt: TGTGCCTGGAGTACAGGAATAAGTAACTATGGCTACACCTTC
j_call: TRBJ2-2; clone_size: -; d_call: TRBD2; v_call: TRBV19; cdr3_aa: CASSDGTRGGELFF; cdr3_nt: TGTGCCAGTAGTGACGGGACTAGAGGCGGGGAGCTGTTTTTT
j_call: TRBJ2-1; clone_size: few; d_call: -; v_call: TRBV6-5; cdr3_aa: CASSRQQFF; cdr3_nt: TGTGCCAGCAGTCGTCAGCAGTTCTTC
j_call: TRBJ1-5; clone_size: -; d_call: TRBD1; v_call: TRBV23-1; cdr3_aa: CASSQQMTGTAVPQHF; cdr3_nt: TGCGCCAGCAGTCAACAAATGACAGGGACCGCTGTGCCCCAGCATTTT
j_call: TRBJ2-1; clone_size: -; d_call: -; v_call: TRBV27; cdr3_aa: CASSFWSSYNEQFF; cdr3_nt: TGTGCCAGCAGTTTCTGGAGCTCCTACAATGAGCAGTTCTTC
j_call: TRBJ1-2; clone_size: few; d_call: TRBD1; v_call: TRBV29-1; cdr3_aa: CSVQKRDRSGYTF; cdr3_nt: TGCAGCGTCCAAAAGAGGGACAGGAGCGGCTACACCTTC
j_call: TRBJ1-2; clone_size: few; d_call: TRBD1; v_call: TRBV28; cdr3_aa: CASSLGAGQGYGYTF; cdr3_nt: TGTGCCAGCAGTCTCGGGGCAGGACAGGGGTATGGCTACACCTTC
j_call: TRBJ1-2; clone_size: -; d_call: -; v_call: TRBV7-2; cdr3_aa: CASRRRTDSYGYTF; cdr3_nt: TGTGCCAGCAGACGCCGAACGGACTCATATGGCTACACCTTC
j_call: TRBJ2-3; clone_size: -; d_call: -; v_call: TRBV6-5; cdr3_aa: CASRLDTTSTDTQYF; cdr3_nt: TGTGCCAGCAGACTAGACACGACTAGCACAGATACGCAGTATTTT
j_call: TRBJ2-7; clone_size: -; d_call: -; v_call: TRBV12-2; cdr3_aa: CASRLAPAYEQYF; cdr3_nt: TGTGCAAGTCGCTTAGCGCCGGCCTACGAGCAGTACTTC
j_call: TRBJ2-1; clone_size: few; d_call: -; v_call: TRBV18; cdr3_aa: CASSPDRNNEQFF; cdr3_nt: TGTGCCAGCTCACCCGACAGGAACAATGAGCAGTTCTTC
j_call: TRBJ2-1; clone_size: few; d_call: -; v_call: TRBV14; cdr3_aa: CASSLFRGNEQFF; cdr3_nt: TGTGCCAGCAGCCTTTTCAGGGGCAATGAGCAGTTCTTC
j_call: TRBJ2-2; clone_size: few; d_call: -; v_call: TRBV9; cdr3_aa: CASSVGPRTNTGELFF; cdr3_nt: TGTGCCAGCAGCGTAGGCCCCAGGACGAACACCGGGGAGCTGTTTTTT
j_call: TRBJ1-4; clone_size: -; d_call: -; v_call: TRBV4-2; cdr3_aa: CASSQGVQGPNEKLFF; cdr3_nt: TGTGCCAGCAGCCAAGGCGTCCAGGGCCCAAATGAAAAACTGTTTTTT
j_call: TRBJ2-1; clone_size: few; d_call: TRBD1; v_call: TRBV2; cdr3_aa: CASSRDRTNNEQFF; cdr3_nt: TGTGCCAGCAGCCGGGACAGGACGAACAATGAGCAGTTCTTC
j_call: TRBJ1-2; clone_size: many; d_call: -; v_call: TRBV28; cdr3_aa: CASSPVTGSYTF; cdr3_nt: TGTGCCAGCAGTCCTGTCACAGGGAGCTACACCTTC
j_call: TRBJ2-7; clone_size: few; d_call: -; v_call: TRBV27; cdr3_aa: CASSARTPQEQYF; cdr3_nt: TGTGCCAGCAGTGCCCGGACTCCTCAGGAGCAGTACTTC
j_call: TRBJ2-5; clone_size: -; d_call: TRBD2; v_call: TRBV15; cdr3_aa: CATSSDRDPRTSGRKTQYF; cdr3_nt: TGTGCCACCAGCAGCGACCGGGATCCCCGGACTAGCGGGAGGAAGACCCAGTACTTC
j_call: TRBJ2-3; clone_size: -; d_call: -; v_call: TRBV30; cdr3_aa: CAWRLFGLDSDTQYF; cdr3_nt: TGTGCCTGGAGGTTATTCGGACTCGACTCAGATACGCAGTATTTT
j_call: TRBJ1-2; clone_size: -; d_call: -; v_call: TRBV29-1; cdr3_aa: CSVPMARDTAGLYGYTF; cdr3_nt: TGCAGCGTTCCCATGGCCAGGGACACGGCCGGACTCTATGGCTACACCTTC
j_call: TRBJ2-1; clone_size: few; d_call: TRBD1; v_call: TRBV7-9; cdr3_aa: CASSLAQAGGINEQFF; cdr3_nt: TGTGCCAGCAGCTTAGCGCAGGCAGGGGGTATCAATGAGCAGTTCTTC
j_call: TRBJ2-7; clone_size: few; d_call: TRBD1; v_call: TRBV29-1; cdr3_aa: CSVEDLPGQGPYEQYF; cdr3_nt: TGCAGCGTTGAAGATCTACCGGGACAGGGGCCCTACGAGCAGTACTTC
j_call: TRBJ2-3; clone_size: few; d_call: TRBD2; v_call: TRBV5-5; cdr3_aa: CASSQGLAEADTQYF; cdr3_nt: TGTGCCAGCAGCCAGGGACTAGCGGAAGCAGATACGCAGTATTTT
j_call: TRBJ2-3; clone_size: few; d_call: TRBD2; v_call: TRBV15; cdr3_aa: CATSRDIGREGDTQYF; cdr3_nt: TGTGCCACCAGCAGAGATATAGGCAGGGAGGGAGATACGCAGTATTTT
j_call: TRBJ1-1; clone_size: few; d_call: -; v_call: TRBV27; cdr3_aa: CASSFGNRVTEAFF; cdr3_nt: TGTGCCAGCAGTTTCGGAAACAGGGTCACTGAAGCTTTCTTT
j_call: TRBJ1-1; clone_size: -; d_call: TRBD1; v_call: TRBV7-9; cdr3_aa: CASSSGQGRMNTEAFF; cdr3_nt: TGTGCCAGCAGCTCGGGACAGGGCCGAATGAACACTGAAGCTTTCTTT
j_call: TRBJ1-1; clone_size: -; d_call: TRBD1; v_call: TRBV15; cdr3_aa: CATTGGGDTEAFF; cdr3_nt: TGTGCCACCACAGGGGGCGGAGACACTGAAGCTTTCTTT
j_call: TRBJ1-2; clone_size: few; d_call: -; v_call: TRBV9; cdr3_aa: CASSVAYGDYGYTF; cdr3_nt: TGTGCCAGCAGCGTAGCGTATGGAGACTATGGCTACACCTTC
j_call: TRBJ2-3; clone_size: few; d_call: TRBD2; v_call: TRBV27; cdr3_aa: CASSPLRTSKDTQYF; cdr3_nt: TGTGCCAGCAGTCCACTACGGACTAGCAAGGATACGCAGTATTTT
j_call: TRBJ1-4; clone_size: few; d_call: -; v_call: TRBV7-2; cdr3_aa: CASSPALTSTTNEKLFF; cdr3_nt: TGTGCCAGCAGCCCCGCCCTGACATCCACAACTAATGAAAAACTGTTTTTT
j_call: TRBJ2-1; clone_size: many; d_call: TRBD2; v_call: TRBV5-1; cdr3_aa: CASSLTAGTSGEQFF; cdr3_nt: TGCGCCAGCAGCTTGACGGCCGGGACTAGCGGAGAGCAGTTCTTC
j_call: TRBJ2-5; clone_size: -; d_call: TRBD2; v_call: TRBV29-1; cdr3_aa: CSVEDIRRGAGLRETQYF; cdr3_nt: TGCAGCGTTGAAGATATTCGCCGAGGGGCGGGACTACGAGAGACCCAGTACTTC
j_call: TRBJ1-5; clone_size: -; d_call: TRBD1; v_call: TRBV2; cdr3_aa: CASSAGTGGTSNQPQHF; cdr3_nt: TGTGCCAGCAGTGCCGGGACAGGGGGTACGAGCAATCAGCCCCAGCATTTT
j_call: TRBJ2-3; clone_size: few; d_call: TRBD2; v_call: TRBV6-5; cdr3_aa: CASSLAGESTDTQYF; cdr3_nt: TGTGCCAGCAGTTTAGCGGGCGAGAGCACAGATACGCAGTATTTT
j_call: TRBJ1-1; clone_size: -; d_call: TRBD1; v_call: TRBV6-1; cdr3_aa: CASSTTGGRTEAFF; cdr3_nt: TGTGCCAGCAGTACAACAGGGGGCCGGACTGAAGCTTTCTTT
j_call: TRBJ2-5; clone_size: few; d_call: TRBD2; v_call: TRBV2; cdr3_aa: CASSASGSRQETQYF; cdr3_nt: TGTGCCAGCAGTGCCAGCGGGAGTCGACAAGAGACCCAGTACTTC